The 13 T cell receptor beta chains reported below all come from one sample, sequenced in a study of blood T cell repertoires in COVID-19 (TCRdb year 2020). Library generation was performed with the immunoSEQ multiplex PCR assay. This is the immuneACCESS table as TCRdb keeps it, with only in-frame sequences that have V and J called. A part of the clones is gone; compared with another copy, unresolved V genes explain less than half, and the rest is unexplained. The sample records about 310,000 clones, about 87% of which are singletons. Around 9% of the sample lies in the top ten. Sequencing was done on a sample of PBMCs or T cells enriched from blood (not recorded which). The receptors derive from a young woman who had recovered from COVID-19.

The chain carries TRBV7-2 and TRBJ2-3, with a possible D match to TRBD2 (6 bases). The CDR3 runs to 14 residues. Trimming stripped 2 bases from V and 4 bases from J, with 10 bases between. Germline CDR1 reads SGHTA; CDR2 reads FQGNSA. DNA for the CDR3: TGTGCCAGCAGCTTAATGCCTAGCGCAGATACGCAGTATTTT. Protein sequence: CASSLMPSADTQYF.

This chain uses TRBV5-1 with TRBJ1-4; D unclear. The CDR3 has 14 amino acids. V was cut by 1 base and J by 8 bases, with 12 bases left in between. From germline, CDR1 is SGHRS and CDR2 YFSETQ. The CDR3 sequence is CASSLYRTGEKLFF. The CDR3 DNA reads TGCGCCAGCAGCTTGTACAGAACGGGAGAAAAACTGTTTTTT.

This chain joins TRBV15 and TRBJ2-7, with 10 nucleotides matching TRBD2. This CDR3 contains 14 residues. V shed 4 bases, J shed 4 bases, and the junction held 4 bases outside the gene matches. Germline V lookup: CDR1 LNHNV, CDR2 YYDKDF (reference sequence). CDR3: CATSKGLAEYEQYF. The DNA for the CDR3 is TGTGCCACCAGCAAAGGACTAGCGGAATACGAGCAGTACTTC.

The chain carries TRBV20-1 and TRBJ1-5, with 7 nucleotides matching TRBD1. CDR1 is DFQATT, CDR2 SNEGSKA, per germline (reference sequence). The CDR3 length is 13 residues. V lost 3 bases, J lost 10 bases, and 9 bases stayed unmatched. DNA of the CDR3: TGCAGTGCTAGTCGACAGGGAGTAGGCCCCCAGCATTTT. Its translation: CSASRQGVGPQHF.

This chain joins TRBV5-6 and TRBJ1-1; the D gene is possibly TRBD1 (5 bases). The germline gives CDR1 SGHDT, CDR2 YYEEEE. The CDR3 consists of 15 residues. V lost 1 base and J 6 bases, leaving 16 bases between the germline ends. CDR3 DNA sequence: TGTGCCAGCAGCTTGACCACCGCAGGGTTTTCTGAAGCTTTCTTT. This translates into CASSLTTAGFSEAFF.

The chain uses TRBV5-4 and TRBJ1-2; D is perhaps TRBD1 (6 bases). V lost 0 bases to trimming and J lost 0 bases, with 9 bases between them. Germline CDR1 is SGHNT and CDR2 is YYREEE (reference sequence). This CDR3 region has 15 residues. CDR3 residues: CASSLGDTPNYGYTF. CDR3 DNA sequence: TGTGCCAGCAGCTTGGGGGACACTCCTAACTATGGCTACACCTTC.

Here the CDR3 reads CASSVGSGFDYEQYF. In nucleotides, the CDR3 is TGTGCCAGCAGCGTCGGATCAGGCTTCGACTACGAGCAGTACTTC. V is TRBV9 and J is TRBJ2-7; no definite D call. The CDR3 is made up of 15 amino acids. V lost 2 bases to trimming and J lost 3 bases, with 15 bases between them. The germline gives CDR1 SGDLS, CDR2 YYNGEE.

V usage is TRBV12-5 and J usage is TRBJ2-5; TRBD1 agrees at 9 bases. Germline CDR1 is LGHNT and CDR2 is FRNRAP. V shed 7 bases, J shed 5 bases, and the junction held 11 bases outside the gene matches. The length of the CDR3 is 15 residues. The DNA for the CDR3 is TGTGCTAGTGTCCTCCGGGTAGACAGGGGGGAGACCCAGTACTTC. This translates into CASVLRVDRGETQYF.

The chain joins TRBV14 to TRBJ1-1; D is unresolved. Per germline, CDR1 SGHDN and CDR2 FVKESK. Trimming took off 1 base at V and 5 bases at J, with 5 bases between the two ends. The CDR3 runs 12 residues. The CDR3 DNA is TGTGCCAGCAGCCAAGGGGAGACTGAAGCTTTCTTT. Residues: CASSQGETEAFF.

The chain employs TRBV7-3 and TRBJ1-4; TRBD1 matches at 9 bases. Germline V gene lookup returns CDR1 SGHTA and CDR2 FQGTGA. This CDR3 contains 13 residues. V dropped 5 bases and J dropped 8; count of bases not matched to a gene: 3. The CDR3 is CASSTGQGEKLFF. The CDR3 DNA is TGTGCCAGCAGCACCGGACAGGGGGAAAAACTGTTTTTT.

This sequence joins TRBV6-5 and TRBJ1-4; D possibly corresponds to TRBD1 (5 bases). The length of the CDR3 is 14 residues. V gave up 2 bases and J gave up 8 bases, with 12 bases separating them. Germline V gene sequence: CDR1 MNHEY, CDR2 SVGAGI. The CDR3 coding sequence is TGTGCCAGCAGTTACAACCAGGGTGGCGAAAAACTGTTTTTT. Encoded protein: CASSYNQGGEKLFF.

V gene TRBV29-1 combines with J gene TRBJ1-2; 8 bases align to TRBD1. The CDR3 runs 14 residues. Looked up from germline, CDR1 is SQVTM and CDR2 is ANQGSEA. With 4 bases clipped from V and 8 bases from J, the junction kept 12 bases outside the gene matches. CDR3 in amino acids: CSVAPQGAGEGYTF. CDR3 in DNA: TGCAGCGTTGCCCCGCAGGGGGCGGGTGAAGGCTACACCTTC.

This clone was seen a handful of times. DNA of the CDR3: TGTGCCAGCAGTTTATCGGTAGCGCCTTACAATGAGCAGTTCTTC. Translated: CASSLSVAPYNEQFF. The rearrangement joins TRBV27 to TRBJ2-1, with D possibly TRBD2 on 5 matching bases. CDR3 length equals 15 residues. Trimming cost V 0 bases and J 4 bases, with 10 bases left between them. Looked up from germline, CDR1 is MNHEY and CDR2 is SMNVEV (reference sequence).